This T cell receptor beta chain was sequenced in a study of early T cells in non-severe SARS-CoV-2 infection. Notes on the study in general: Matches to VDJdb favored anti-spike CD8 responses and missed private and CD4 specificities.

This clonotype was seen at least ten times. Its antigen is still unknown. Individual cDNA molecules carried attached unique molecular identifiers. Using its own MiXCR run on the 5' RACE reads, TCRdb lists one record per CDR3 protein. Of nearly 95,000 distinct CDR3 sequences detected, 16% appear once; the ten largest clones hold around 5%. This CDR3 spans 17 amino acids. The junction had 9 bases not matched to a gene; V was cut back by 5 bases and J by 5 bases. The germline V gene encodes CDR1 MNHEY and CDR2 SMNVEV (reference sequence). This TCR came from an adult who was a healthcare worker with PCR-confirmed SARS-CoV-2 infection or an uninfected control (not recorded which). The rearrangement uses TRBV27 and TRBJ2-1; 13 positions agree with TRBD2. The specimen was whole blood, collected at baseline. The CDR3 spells CASSRWTSGRVNNEQFF. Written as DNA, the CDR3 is TGTGCCAGCAGTCGCTGGACTAGCGGGAGAGTCAACAATGAGCAGTTCTTC.